This T cell receptor beta chain derives from a study of lymphopenia after photon versus proton radiotherapy. This table comes from immunoSEQ multiplex PCR, and its TCRdb copy is limited to in-frame clones, with some not included. In the table there are approximately 80,000 clones, about 86% of which are singletons. Germline assignment: CDR1 SGDLS and CDR2 YYNGEE. CDR3 length: 17 residues. With 2 bases clipped from V and 4 bases from J, the junction kept 10 bases outside the gene matches. The sample consisted of peripheral blood, taken from a patient treated with proton-based radiotherapy. This receptor was obtained from a man in his fifties or sixties with pancreatic cancer. The V call is TRBV9, the J call TRBJ2-3; TRBD1 aligns across 10 bases. For the CDR3, the DNA is TGTGCCAGCAGCGTCCCACGGGGGACAGGGGAGGCAGATACGCAGTATTTT. It is translated as CASSVPRGTGEADTQYF.